This T cell receptor (beta chain) was observed in a study of cytomegalovirus exposure and HLA in healthy donors. This clone appeared a single time. Researchers ran the PCR with 60 Vbeta and 13 Jbeta primers. The repertoire was sequenced with immunoSEQ multiplex PCR; TCRdb's copy has only in-frame clones and lacks some. This sample has approximately 35,000 clones, with roughly 88% found just once. The V segment lost 6 bases and the J segment 0 bases; nucleotides outside the gene matches: 8. This CDR3 is built from 16 residues. Germline CDR1 SGHKS, CDR2 YYEKEE (reference sequence). This TCR was sampled from a woman under 30 in good health and CMV-seronegative. The sample was PBMCs. V and J are TRBV5-5 and TRBJ2-3; 9 bases map to TRBD2. This chain's CDR3 is CASTVQLAGSTDTQYF. Here the CDR3 DNA reads TGTGCCAGCACCGTACAACTAGCGGGTAGCACAGATACGCAGTATTTT.